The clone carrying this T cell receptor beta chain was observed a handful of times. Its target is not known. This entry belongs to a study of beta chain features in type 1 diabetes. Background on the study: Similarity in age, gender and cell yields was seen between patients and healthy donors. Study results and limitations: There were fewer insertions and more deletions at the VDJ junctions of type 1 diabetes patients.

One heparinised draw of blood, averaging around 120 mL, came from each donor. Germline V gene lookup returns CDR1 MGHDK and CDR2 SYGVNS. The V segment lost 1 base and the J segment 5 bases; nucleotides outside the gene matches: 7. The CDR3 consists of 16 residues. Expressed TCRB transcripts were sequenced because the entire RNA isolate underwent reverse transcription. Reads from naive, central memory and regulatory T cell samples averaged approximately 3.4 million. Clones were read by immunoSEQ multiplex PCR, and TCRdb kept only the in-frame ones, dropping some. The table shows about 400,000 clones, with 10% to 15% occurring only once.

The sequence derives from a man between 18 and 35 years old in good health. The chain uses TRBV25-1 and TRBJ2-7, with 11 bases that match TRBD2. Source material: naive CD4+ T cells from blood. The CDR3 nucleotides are TGTGCCAGCAGTGAATCACGACTAGCGGGACGGGACGAGCAGTACTTC. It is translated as CASSESRLAGRDEQYF.